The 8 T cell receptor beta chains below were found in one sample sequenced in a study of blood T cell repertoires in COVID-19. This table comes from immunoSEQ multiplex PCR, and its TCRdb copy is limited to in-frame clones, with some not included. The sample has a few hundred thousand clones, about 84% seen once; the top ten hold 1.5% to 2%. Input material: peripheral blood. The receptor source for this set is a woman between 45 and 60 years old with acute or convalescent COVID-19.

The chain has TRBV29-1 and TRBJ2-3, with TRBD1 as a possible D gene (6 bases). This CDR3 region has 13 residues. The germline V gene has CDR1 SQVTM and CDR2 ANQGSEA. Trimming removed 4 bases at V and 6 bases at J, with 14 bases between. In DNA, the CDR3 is TGCAGCGTTGGGACAGTCTTTTTGGATACGCAGTATTTT. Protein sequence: CSVGTVFLDTQYF.

The CDR3 loop reads CASTTLPPGVAGYTF. CDR3 coding DNA: TGTGCCAGCACAACACTCCCGCCCGGGGTTGCGGGCTACACCTTC. V and J are TRBV27 and TRBJ1-2, with D unclear. V shed 7 bases and J shed 8 bases, with 23 bases lying between them. The CDR3 runs to 15 residues. The germline V gene has CDR1 MNHEY and CDR2 SMNVEV (reference sequence).

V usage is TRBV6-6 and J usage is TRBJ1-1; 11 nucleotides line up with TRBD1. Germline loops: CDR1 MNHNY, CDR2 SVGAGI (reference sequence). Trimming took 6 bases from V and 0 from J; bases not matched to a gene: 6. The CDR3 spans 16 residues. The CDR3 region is CASRTGTGGMNTEAFF. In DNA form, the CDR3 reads TGTGCCAGCAGGACCGGGACAGGGGGTATGAACACTGAAGCTTTCTTT.

Written as DNA, the CDR3 is TGTGCCACCAGTGATTTGGATCGGGACAGGGCTTTGGATACGCAGTATTTT. Translation gives CATSDLDRDRALDTQYF. The rearrangement links TRBV24-1 to TRBJ2-3; TRBD1 matches at 9 bases. Per germline, CDR1 KGHDR and CDR2 SFDVKD. V trimming: 0 bases; J trimming: 6 bases; junction bases outside the gene matches: 9. This CDR3 has 17 residues.

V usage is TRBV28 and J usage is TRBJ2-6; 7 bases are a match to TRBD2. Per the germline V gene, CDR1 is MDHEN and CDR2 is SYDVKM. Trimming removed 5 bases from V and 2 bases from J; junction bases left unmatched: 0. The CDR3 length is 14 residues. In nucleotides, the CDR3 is TGTGCCAGCAGTCTAGCGGCTGGGGCCAACGTCCTGACTTTC. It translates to CASSLAAGANVLTF.

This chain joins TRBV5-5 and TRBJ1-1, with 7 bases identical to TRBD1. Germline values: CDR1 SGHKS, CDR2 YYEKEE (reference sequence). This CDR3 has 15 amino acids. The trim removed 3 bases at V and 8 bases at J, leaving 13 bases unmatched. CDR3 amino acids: CASSWRGTGESEAFF. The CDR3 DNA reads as TGTGCCAGCAGCTGGCGGGGAACAGGGGAGTCCGAAGCTTTCTTT.

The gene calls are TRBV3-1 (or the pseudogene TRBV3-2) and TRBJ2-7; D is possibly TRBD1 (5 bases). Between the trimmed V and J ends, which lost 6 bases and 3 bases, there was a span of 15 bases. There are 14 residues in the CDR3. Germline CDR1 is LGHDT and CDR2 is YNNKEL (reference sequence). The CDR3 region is CASSPQERRYEQYF. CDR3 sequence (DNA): TGTGCCAGCAGTCCACAGGAGAGGCGCTACGAGCAGTACTTC.

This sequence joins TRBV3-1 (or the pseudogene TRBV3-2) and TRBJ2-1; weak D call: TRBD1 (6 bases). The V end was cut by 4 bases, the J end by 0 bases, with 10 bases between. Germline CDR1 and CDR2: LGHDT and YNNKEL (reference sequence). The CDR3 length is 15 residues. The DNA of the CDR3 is TGTGCCAGCAGCCTCCAGGGGTTCTCCTACAATGAGCAGTTCTTC. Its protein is CASSLQGFSYNEQFF.